These 19 T cell receptor beta chains share one sample of origin, sequenced in a study of cytomegalovirus exposure and HLA in healthy donors. 60 Vbeta and 13 Jbeta primers were used in PCR. Only in-frame clones appear in the TCRdb table, and some are missing; sequencing was by immunoSEQ multiplex PCR. The data hold under 150,000 clones, with 80% observed a single time. The sequenced sample consisted of PBMCs. Source of these receptors: a middle-aged woman in good health and CMV-seronegative.

This clone was detected only once. The chain combines TRBV5-1 with TRBJ2-2; 9 nucleotides align to TRBD1. From germline, CDR1 is SGHRS and CDR2 YFSETQ. Germline trimming cut 3 bases from V and 1 base from J; bases unmatched to any gene: 7. This CDR3 region has 17 residues. The CDR3 here is CASSWPGQGLNTGELFF. CDR3 nucleotides: TGCGCCAGCAGCTGGCCGGGACAGGGACTGAACACCGGGGAGCTGTTTTTT. Combining the CDR3 with reference TRBV5-1 and TRBJ2-2 gives the whole variable domain KAGVTQTPRYLIKTRGQQVTLSCSPISGHRSVSWYQQTPGQGLQFLFEYFSETQRNKGNFPGRFSGRQFSNSRSEMNVSTLELGDSALYLCASSWPGQGLNTGELFFGEGSRLTVL.

A few counts support this clone. The V call is TRBV5-1, the J call TRBJ2-7; 8 bases agree with TRBD1. V was pared by 4 bases and J by 2 bases, with 5 bases of the junction left unmatched. The CDR3 spans 14 residues. In germline, CDR1 is SGHRS, CDR2 YFSETQ. In DNA form, the CDR3 reads TGCGCCAGCAGCCTGGGACAGGCCGCCTACGAGCAGTACTTC. Amino acids: CASSLGQAAYEQYF. Filled out from reference TRBV5-1 and TRBJ2-7, the complete variable domain reads KAGVTQTPRYLIKTRGQQVTLSCSPISGHRSVSWYQQTPGQGLQFLFEYFSETQRNKGNFPGRFSGRQFSNSRSEMNVSTLELGDSALYLCASSLGQAAYEQYFGPGTRLTVT.

CDR3 sequence reads: CASPTPTSGLYYEQYF. CDR3 coding DNA: TGTGCCAGCCCAACCCCCACTAGCGGGTTATACTACGAGCAGTACTTC. The rearrangement uses TRBV13 and TRBJ2-7; 9 bases line up with TRBD2. The ends lost 8 bases at V and 3 bases at J; junction bases unmatched: 14. This CDR3 region has 16 residues. CDR1 PRHDT and CDR2 FYEKMQ come from the germline V gene (reference sequence).

The rearrangement links TRBV14 to TRBJ2-1; TRBD2 aligns across 9 bases. The CDR3 is 16 residues long. CDR1 is SGHDN, CDR2 FVKESK, per germline. Losses at the gene ends were 0 bases for V and 6 bases for J; bases not matched to a gene: 6. CDR3 nucleotide sequence: TGTGCCAGCAGCCAAGATAGGAGACTAGCGGCCAATGAGCAGTTCTTC. Its protein is CASSQDRRLAANEQFF.

This clone has just one count. CDR3 protein: CASSQDPARYQETQYF. The CDR3 DNA follows: TGTGCCAGCAGCCAAGATCCGGCGAGGTACCAAGAGACCCAGTACTTC. V usage is TRBV4-2 and J usage is TRBJ2-5; no firm D call. The V and J ends lost 0 bases and 0 bases respectively, with 11 bases between them. From germline, CDR1 is LGHNA and CDR2 YNFKEQ. The CDR3 extends over 16 amino acids.

This chain connects TRBV18 to TRBJ1-4; TRBD1 matches at 8 bases. The trim removed 2 bases at V and 8 bases at J, leaving 4 bases unmatched. Germline V gene lookup returns CDR1 KGHSH and CDR2 LQKENI. This CDR3 contains 14 residues. The CDR3 region has the DNA TGTGCCAGCTCACCAGACAGGGGAAGGGAAAAACTGTTTTTT. Amino acids: CASSPDRGREKLFF.

The chain has TRBV15 and TRBJ2-5, with D perhaps TRBD1 (6 bases). The CDR3 spans 17 residues. V shed 0 bases and J shed 5 bases, with 19 bases lying between them. CDR1 is LNHNV, CDR2 YYDKDF, per germline (reference sequence). CDR3 residues: CATSRDRLGAPRETQYF. The CDR3 bases are TGTGCCACCAGCAGAGATAGATTGGGGGCCCCGAGGGAGACCCAGTACTTC.

The rearrangement joins TRBV18 to TRBJ2-7, with 7 bases identical to TRBD1. Unmatched junction bases numbered 8, after V lost 6 bases and J lost 0 bases. The CDR3 spans 15 residues. Germline V gene sequence: CDR1 KGHSH, CDR2 LQKENI. Here the CDR3 reads CASSPRDRFSYEQYF. DNA of the CDR3: TGTGCCAGCTCCCCTAGGGACAGATTCTCCTACGAGCAGTACTTC.

The V and J genes are TRBV7-9 and TRBJ1-2; D is undetermined. This CDR3 comprises 16 residues. V was shortened by 1 base and J by 8 bases, with 20 bases between the two germline ends. The germline CDR1 and CDR2 sequences are SEHNR and FQNEAQ (reference sequence). Here the CDR3 DNA reads TGTGCCAGCAGCTTAGAGGAAGTTGGCGGGGAGCGGGGCTACACCTTC. Its translation is CASSLEEVGGERGYTF.

This clone has more than one count but fewer than ten. The chain couples TRBV27 to TRBJ2-5, with 7 bases aligning to TRBD2. The CDR3 runs to 15 residues. Germline V gives CDR1 MNHEY, CDR2 SMNVEV (reference sequence). Trimming removed 5 bases from V and 5 bases from J; junction bases left unmatched: 11. The CDR3 spells CASSHRTRGRETQYF. The CDR3 DNA reads as TGTGCCAGCAGTCATCGGACTAGGGGTAGGGAGACCCAGTACTTC.

This clone came up a few times. This chain joins TRBV5-4 and TRBJ1-6, with D perhaps TRBD1 (5 bases). The V and J ends lost 3 bases and 6 bases respectively, with 13 bases between them. The CDR3 extends over 15 amino acids. CDR1 and CDR2 (germline): SGHNT, YYREEE (reference sequence). The CDR3 DNA reads TGTGCCAGCAGCTCAAGACAGATTCCTAATTCACCCCTCCACTTT. Translating it yields CASSSRQIPNSPLHF.

This rearrangement joins TRBV4-2 to TRBJ2-3; D is uncertain. CDR3 length: 13 amino acids. Trimming pared 0 bases from V and 8 bases from J, leaving 9 bases between. In germline, CDR1 is LGHNA, CDR2 YNFKEQ. The CDR3 DNA reads as TGTGCCAGCAGCCAAGATCACTGGAGTACGCAGTATTTT. This codes for CASSQDHWSTQYF.

The chain carries TRBV6-5 and TRBJ1-6, with D uncertain. Germline CDR1 is MNHEY and CDR2 is SVGAGI. The V end was cut by 10 bases, the J end by 9 bases, with 13 bases between. The CDR3 spans 12 residues. The CDR3 region is CATNTPGSPLHF. DNA for the CDR3: TGTGCCACCAATACCCCCGGTTCACCCCTCCACTTT.

The chain combines TRBV7-3 with TRBJ2-1; 8 nucleotides align to TRBD2. With V trimmed by 5 bases and J by 7 bases, 13 bases remained unmatched. Germline V gene data show CDR1 as SGHTA and CDR2 as FQGTGA. The CDR3 covers 16 residues. CDR3 residues: CASSPIGLALLNEQFF. DNA for the CDR3: TGTGCCAGCAGCCCGATCGGACTAGCCTTACTTAATGAGCAGTTCTTC.

V usage is TRBV6-4 and J usage is TRBJ2-3, with TRBD2 matching 14 bases. J was trimmed by 4 bases and V by 0 bases; bases with no gene match: 0. Germline V CDR1 and CDR2: MRHNA, SNTAGT. The CDR3 contains 16 residues. CDR3 region: CASSDSTSGGADTQYF. In DNA form, the CDR3 reads TGTGCCAGCAGTGACTCGACTAGCGGGGGGGCAGATACGCAGTATTTT.

V usage is TRBV27 and J usage is TRBJ2-1, with D possibly being TRBD1 (5 bases). From germline, CDR1 is MNHEY and CDR2 SMNVEV (reference sequence). The CDR3 extends over 16 amino acids. V lost 2 bases, J lost 0 bases, and 11 bases lay in between. CDR3 sequence (DNA): TGTGCCAGCAGTTTAAATGGGGCGAACTCCTACAATGAGCAGTTCTTC. This encodes CASSLNGANSYNEQFF.

The V call is TRBV18, the J call TRBJ2-2, with 7 positions matching TRBD1. The length of the CDR3 is 16 residues. CDR1 is KGHSH, CDR2 LQKENI, per germline. V lost 0 bases and J lost 2; bases outside the gene matches: 3. CDR3 DNA sequence: TGTGCCAGCTCACCACCAGGGGGCCCAAACACCGGGGAGCTGTTTTTT. Protein product: CASSPPGGPNTGELFF. Filled out from reference TRBV18 and TRBJ2-2, the complete variable domain reads NAGVMQNPRHLVRRRGQEARLRCSPMKGHSHVYWYRQLPEEGLKFMVYLQKENIIDESGMPKERFSAEFPKEGPSILRIQQVVRGDSAAYFCASSPPGGPNTGELFFGEGSRLTVL.

This chain uses TRBV2 with TRBJ2-7; 9 positions agree with TRBD2. The V gene end was trimmed by 0 bases and the J gene end by 0 bases; junction bases not matched to a gene: 6. This CDR3 is 17 amino acids long. CDR1 is SNHLY, CDR2 FYNNEI, per germline. CDR3 sequence (DNA): TGTGCCAGCAGTGAAGCGGGTCTAGCGGGGACCTCCTACGAGCAGTACTTC. Translation: CASSEAGLAGTSYEQYF.

This clone was observed at least ten times. The chain couples TRBV7-9 to TRBJ2-1, with TRBD1 matching over 8 bases. After removal of 2 bases from V and 6 bases from J, the junction contained 9 bases not matched to a gene. The V gene's germline CDR1 is SEHNR and CDR2 FQNEAQ (reference sequence). CDR3 length: 16 residues. For the CDR3, the DNA is TGTGCCAGCAGCTTATTGGTGACAGGGGACTCCAATGAGCAGTTCTTC. Translating gives CASSLLVTGDSNEQFF.